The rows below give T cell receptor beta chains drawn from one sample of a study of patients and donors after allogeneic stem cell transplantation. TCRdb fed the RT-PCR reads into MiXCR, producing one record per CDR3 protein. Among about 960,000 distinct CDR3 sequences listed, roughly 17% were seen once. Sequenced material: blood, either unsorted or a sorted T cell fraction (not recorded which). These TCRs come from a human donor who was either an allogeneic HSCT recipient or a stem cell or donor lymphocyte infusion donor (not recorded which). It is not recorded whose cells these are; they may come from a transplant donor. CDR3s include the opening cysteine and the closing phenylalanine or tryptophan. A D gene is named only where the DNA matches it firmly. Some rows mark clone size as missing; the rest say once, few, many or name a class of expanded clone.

cdr3_aa: CASSGRVPSSYNEQFF
cdr3_nt: TGTGCCAGTAGCGGGAGGGTCCCGAGCTCCTACAATGAGCAGTTCTTC
d_call: TRBD2
j_call: TRBJ2-1
clone_size: .
v_call: TRBV19

cdr3_aa: CASNSGGITDTQYF
cdr3_nt: TGTGCCAGTAACTCGGGAGGAATCACAGATACGCAGTATTTT
d_call: TRBD2
j_call: TRBJ2-3
clone_size: .
v_call: TRBV19

cdr3_aa: CASSFVQTTDTQYF
cdr3_nt: TGTGCCAGCAGTTTTGTCCAGACCACAGATACGCAGTATTTT
d_call: .
j_call: TRBJ2-3
clone_size: .
v_call: TRBV27

cdr3_aa: CASSYIMNNSPLHF
cdr3_nt: TGTGCCAGCAGTTACATCATGAACAATTCACCCCTCCACTTT
d_call: .
j_call: TRBJ1-6
clone_size: .
v_call: TRBV6-5

cdr3_aa: CASSEDASIYEQYF
cdr3_nt: TGTGCCAGCAGTGAAGATGCCAGCATCTACGAGCAGTACTTC
d_call: .
j_call: TRBJ2-7
clone_size: .
v_call: TRBV6-1

cdr3_aa: CASSVASGSNTEAFF
cdr3_nt: TGTGCCAGCAGCGTAGCTTCGGGGTCGAACACTGAAGCTTTCTTT
d_call: .
j_call: TRBJ1-1
clone_size: few
v_call: TRBV9

cdr3_aa: CSAGRFGAGEVFNEQFF
cdr3_nt: TGCAGTGCTGGGAGATTTGGCGCGGGGGAGGTATTCAATGAGCAGTTCTTC
d_call: TRBD2
j_call: TRBJ2-1
clone_size: .
v_call: TRBV20-1

cdr3_aa: CASSQGPPLAGGRTDTQYF
cdr3_nt: TGTGCCAGCAGCCAAGGCCCCCCTCTAGCGGGAGGACGCACAGATACGCAGTATTTT
d_call: TRBD2
j_call: TRBJ2-3
clone_size: .
v_call: TRBV3-1

cdr3_aa: CASSLTSGVQETQYF
cdr3_nt: TGCGCCAGCAGCTTGACTAGCGGGGTACAAGAGACCCAGTACTTC
d_call: TRBD2
j_call: TRBJ2-5
clone_size: .
v_call: TRBV5-1

cdr3_aa: CASSLGLGQGRARDTQYF
cdr3_nt: TGTGCCAGCAGCTTAGGATTGGGTCAGGGAAGGGCAAGAGATACGCAGTATTTT
d_call: .
j_call: TRBJ2-3
clone_size: .
v_call: TRBV7-6

cdr3_aa: CASSGITGGTGELFF
cdr3_nt: TGTGCCAGCAGCGGTATAACAGGGGGCACCGGGGAGCTGTTTTTT
d_call: TRBD1
j_call: TRBJ2-2
clone_size: few
v_call: TRBV9

cdr3_aa: CASSLAHGTGFFEQYF
cdr3_nt: TGTGCCAGCAGCTTAGCGCATGGTACAGGGTTTTTCGAGCAGTACTTC
d_call: .
j_call: TRBJ2-7
clone_size: few
v_call: TRBV7-6

cdr3_aa: CAIRPSGGNEQYF
cdr3_nt: TGTGCCATCAGGCCCTCGGGCGGGAACGAGCAGTACTTC
d_call: .
j_call: TRBJ2-7
clone_size: .
v_call: TRBV10-3

cdr3_aa: CASSQTGGVETQYF
cdr3_nt: TGTGCCAGCAGCCAAACAGGGGGAGTAGAGACCCAGTACTTC
d_call: TRBD1
j_call: TRBJ2-5
clone_size: .
v_call: TRBV11-2

cdr3_aa: CASSLQSPSYEQYF
cdr3_nt: TGTGCCAGCAGCTTGCAATCTCCCTCCTACGAGCAGTACTTC
d_call: .
j_call: TRBJ2-7
clone_size: few
v_call: TRBV11-1

cdr3_aa: CASSQQGRNTEAFF
cdr3_nt: TGTGCCAGCAGCCAACAGGGGAGGAACACTGAAGCTTTCTTT
d_call: TRBD1
j_call: TRBJ1-1
clone_size: .
v_call: TRBV5-4

cdr3_aa: CASSLGPRIYEQYF
cdr3_nt: TGTGCCAGCAGTTTAGGCCCCAGAATCTACGAGCAGTACTTC
d_call: .
j_call: TRBJ2-7
clone_size: many
v_call: TRBV28

cdr3_aa: CASSSDNTPGEKLFF
cdr3_nt: TGCGCCAGCAGCTCTGATAACACCCCAGGGGAAAAACTGTTTTTT
d_call: .
j_call: TRBJ1-4
clone_size: .
v_call: TRBV5-1

cdr3_aa: CASSSGPRDFIYEQYF
cdr3_nt: TGTGCCAGCAGTTCCGGACCCCGGGACTTTATCTACGAGCAGTACTTC
d_call: .
j_call: TRBJ2-7
clone_size: few
v_call: TRBV6-5

cdr3_aa: CASSGDSIQGNTIYF
cdr3_nt: TGTGCCAGCAGCGGCGACAGCATCCAAGGAAACACCATATATTTT
d_call: .
j_call: TRBJ1-3
clone_size: .
v_call: TRBV2

cdr3_aa: CSATQGGRSNQPQHF
cdr3_nt: TGCAGTGCTACACAGGGGGGCCGCTCCAATCAGCCCCAGCATTTT
d_call: TRBD1
j_call: TRBJ1-5
clone_size: few
v_call: TRBV20-1

cdr3_aa: CASTPLNMVRTGELFF
cdr3_nt: TGTGCCAGCACCCCATTGAATATGGTGAGGACCGGGGAGCTGTTTTTT
d_call: .
j_call: TRBJ2-2
clone_size: .
v_call: TRBV27

cdr3_aa: CSADHLLRTDTQYF
cdr3_nt: TGCAGTGCCGACCACCTACTACGCACAGATACGCAGTATTTT
d_call: .
j_call: TRBJ2-3
clone_size: .
v_call: TRBV20-1

cdr3_aa: CASSEAPWTGTELTYEQYF
cdr3_nt: TGTGCCAGCAGTGAAGCGCCCTGGACGGGGACGGAGTTGACCTACGAGCAGTACTTC
d_call: .
j_call: TRBJ2-7
clone_size: few
v_call: TRBV6-1

cdr3_aa: CAISGPTSGRDHTQYF
cdr3_nt: TGTGCCATCAGTGGCCCGACTAGCGGGAGGGATCATACGCAGTATTTT
d_call: TRBD2
j_call: TRBJ2-3
clone_size: .
v_call: TRBV10-3

cdr3_aa: CASSDSDRINTEAFF
cdr3_nt: TGTGCCAGCAGTGATTCTGACAGGATTAACACTGAAGCTTTCTTT
d_call: .
j_call: TRBJ1-1
clone_size: .
v_call: TRBV25-1

cdr3_aa: CASSLSSKNIQYF
cdr3_nt: TGTGCCAGCAGTTTATCGTCCAAAAACATTCAGTACTTC
d_call: .
j_call: TRBJ2-4
clone_size: .
v_call: TRBV27

cdr3_aa: CASSQEARQGPNEQFF
cdr3_nt: TGCGCCAGCAGCCAAGAGGCTCGTCAGGGGCCCAATGAGCAGTTCTTC
d_call: .
j_call: TRBJ2-1
clone_size: .
v_call: TRBV4-3

cdr3_aa: CSASKPPGQGDTDTQYF
cdr3_nt: TGCAGTGCTAGCAAACCTCCGGGACAGGGGGATACAGATACGCAGTATTTT
d_call: TRBD1
j_call: TRBJ2-3
clone_size: few
v_call: TRBV20-1

cdr3_aa: CASSHGNSVFAGELFF
cdr3_nt: TGTGCCAGTAGTCACGGGAACAGTGTCTTTGCCGGGGAGCTGTTTTTT
d_call: .
j_call: TRBJ2-2
clone_size: .
v_call: TRBV19

cdr3_aa: CASSAQGGSGETQYF
cdr3_nt: TGTGCCAGCAGTGCCCAAGGAGGGTCGGGAGAGACCCAGTACTTC
d_call: .
j_call: TRBJ2-5
clone_size: .
v_call: TRBV6-1

cdr3_aa: CATSDLRTGTSYNEQFF
cdr3_nt: TGTGCCACCAGTGATTTGAGGACAGGAACCTCCTACAATGAGCAGTTCTTC
d_call: TRBD1
j_call: TRBJ2-1
clone_size: .
v_call: TRBV24-1

cdr3_aa: CASSPGPGVGTDTQYF
cdr3_nt: TGTGCCAGCAGCCCCGGGCCAGGGGTGGGCACAGATACGCAGTATTTT
d_call: .
j_call: TRBJ2-3
clone_size: many
v_call: TRBV12-3/TRBV12-4

cdr3_aa: CSARVARGRVPEAFF
cdr3_nt: TGCAGTGCGAGAGTAGCCCGGGGGCGCGTTCCTGAAGCTTTCTTT
d_call: .
j_call: TRBJ1-1
clone_size: .
v_call: TRBV20-1

cdr3_aa: CSARDEGAEETQYF
cdr3_nt: TGCAGTGCTAGAGATGAAGGGGCTGAAGAGACCCAGTACTTC
d_call: .
j_call: TRBJ2-5
clone_size: .
v_call: TRBV20-1

cdr3_aa: CASGAEGRGGDNEQFF
cdr3_nt: TGCGCCAGCGGAGCCGAGGGTAGAGGGGGGGACAATGAGCAGTTCTTC
d_call: .
j_call: TRBJ2-1
clone_size: many
v_call: TRBV5-1

cdr3_aa: CASSLLGPIGGGYGYTF
cdr3_nt: TGTGCCAGCAGTTTATTGGGCCCCATAGGGGGCGGTTACGGCTACACCTTC
d_call: TRBD1
j_call: TRBJ1-2
clone_size: .
v_call: TRBV27

cdr3_aa: CASRPGTSAVGELFF
cdr3_nt: TGCGCCAGCAGACCCGGGACTAGCGCTGTCGGGGAGCTGTTTTTT
d_call: TRBD2
j_call: TRBJ2-2
clone_size: few
v_call: TRBV5-1

cdr3_aa: CATSASGRGNTGELFF
cdr3_nt: TGTGCCACCAGTGCTTCGGGTCGAGGGAACACCGGGGAGCTGTTTTTT
d_call: .
j_call: TRBJ2-2
clone_size: .
v_call: TRBV24-1

cdr3_aa: CASSVARHSDEQYF
cdr3_nt: TGTGCCAGCAGCGTAGCCAGGCACAGCGACGAGCAGTACTTC
d_call: .
j_call: TRBJ2-7
clone_size: .
v_call: TRBV9

cdr3_aa: CASRVRDRSFNEAFF
cdr3_nt: TGTGCCAGCAGGGTTCGTGACAGGTCTTTCAATGAAGCTTTCTTT
d_call: .
j_call: TRBJ1-1
clone_size: .
v_call: TRBV6-2/TRBV6-3